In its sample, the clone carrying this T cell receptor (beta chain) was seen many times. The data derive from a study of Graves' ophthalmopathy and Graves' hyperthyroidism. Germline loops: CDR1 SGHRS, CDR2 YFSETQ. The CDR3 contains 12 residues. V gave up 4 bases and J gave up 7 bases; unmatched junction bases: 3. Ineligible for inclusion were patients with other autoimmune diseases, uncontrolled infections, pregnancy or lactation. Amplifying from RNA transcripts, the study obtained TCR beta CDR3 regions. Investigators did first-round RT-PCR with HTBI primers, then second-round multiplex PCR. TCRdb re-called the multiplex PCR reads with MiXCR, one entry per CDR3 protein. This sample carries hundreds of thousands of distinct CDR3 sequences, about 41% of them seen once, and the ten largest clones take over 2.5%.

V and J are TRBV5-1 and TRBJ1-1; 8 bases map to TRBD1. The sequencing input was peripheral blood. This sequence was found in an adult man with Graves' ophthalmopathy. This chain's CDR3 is CASSQDRDEAFF. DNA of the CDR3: TGCGCCAGCAGCCAGGACAGGGATGAAGCTTTCTTT.